The 21 T cell receptor beta chains listed next were all sequenced from one sample in a study of OX40 agonist ivuxolimab in advanced cancers. Assay: immunoSEQ multiplex PCR; the TCRdb copy retains only in-frame clones and omits some. The table shows over 80,000 clones, with more than 85% occurring only once. Specimen: CD4+ or CD8+ T cells sorted from blood, collected in a trial of the OX40 agonist ivuxolimab. Every receptor here comes from an adult with an advanced solid tumor such as melanoma, head and neck, liver or kidney cancer.

V usage is TRBV19 and J usage is TRBJ2-7, with 13 positions matching TRBD2. V dropped 5 bases and J dropped 2; count of bases not matched to a gene: 6. The CDR3 is 16 amino acids. Germline lookup yields CDR1 LNHDA and CDR2 SQIVND (reference sequence). The CDR3 DNA reads as TGTGCCAGTAGTCTCGGACTAGCGGGAGCCACCTACGAGCAGTACTTC. It specifies CASSLGLAGATYEQYF.

The V call is TRBV10-2, the J call TRBJ1-5; 7 bases align to TRBD1. Germline V lookup: CDR1 WSHSY, CDR2 SAAADI. This CDR3 has 15 residues. V trimming: 6 bases; J trimming: 3 bases; junction bases outside the gene matches: 8. CDR3 loop: CASRRDSGPNQPQHF. DNA of the CDR3: TGCGCCAGCAGACGGGACAGCGGCCCCAATCAGCCCCAGCATTTT.

CDR3 DNA: TGCGCCACCTCCCCGGGGGATACCTACGAGCAGTACTTC. Its translation: CATSPGDTYEQYF. The chain joins TRBV5-1 to TRBJ2-7; tentative D call: TRBD2 (6 bases). This CDR3 spans 13 amino acids. Deletions cut 9 bases from V and 2 bases from J, with 15 bases between. Germline V gene sequence: CDR1 SGHRS, CDR2 YFSETQ.

Only a few counts were recorded for this clone. V and J are TRBV2 and TRBJ1-5; D might be TRBD1 (5 bases). Germline CDR1 is SNHLY and CDR2 is FYNNEI. V lost 5 bases and J lost 1, with 9 bases in between. The CDR3 length is 14 residues. CDR3 in DNA: TGTGCCAGCAGTTTGGGGGTGAGCAATCAGCCCCAGCATTTT. It specifies CASSLGVSNQPQHF.

CDR3 DNA sequence: TGCGCCAGCAGCTTGAGGCCAGGGGGCGAGGCTAACTATGGCTACACCTTC. As protein: CASSLRPGGEANYGYTF. J is TRBJ1-2 and V is TRBV5-1, with 8 bases matching TRBD1. The ends lost 1 base at V and 0 bases at J; junction bases unmatched: 8. In germline, CDR1 is SGHRS, CDR2 YFSETQ. The CDR3 totals 17 residues.

The genes are TRBV27 and TRBJ1-6, with unresolved D. V was cut by 5 bases and J by 10 bases, with 12 bases left in between. Germline CDR1 reads MNHEY; CDR2 reads SMNVEV (reference sequence). The CDR3 sequence is 13 residues long. The CDR3 DNA sequence: TGTGCCAGCAGTCTCAGTCTCCCATCACCCCTCCACTTT. Amino acid sequence: CASSLSLPSPLHF.

This chain joins TRBV10-3 and TRBJ2-7, with TRBD2 matching 10 bases. V shed 8 bases and J 1 base; nucleotides not matched to a gene: 5. The germline V gene has CDR1 ENHRY and CDR2 SYGVKD. The CDR3 has 14 amino acids. CDR3 loop: CAIGGAGGSYEQYF. Here the CDR3 DNA reads TGTGCCATCGGGGGAGCGGGAGGGTCCTACGAGCAGTACTTC.

This chain links TRBV25-1 with TRBJ2-1, with D unclear. Germline CDR1 is MGHDK and CDR2 is SYGVNS. This CDR3 has 13 amino acids. Trimming cost V 1 base and J 10 bases, with 11 bases left between them. The CDR3: CASSESPSREQFF. CDR3 nucleotide sequence: TGTGCCAGCAGTGAATCCCCCTCTAGAGAGCAGTTCTTC.

A word on this clone: Other DNA sequences within the sample encode an identical CDR3. The chain employs TRBV11-2 and TRBJ2-7, with TRBD1 as a possible D gene (6 bases). Trimming removed 4 bases from V and 7 bases from J, with 14 bases in between. The V gene's germline CDR1 is SGHAT and CDR2 FQNNGV. CDR3 length: 13 amino acids. The CDR3 reads CASSSYLRGEQYF. The CDR3 DNA reads TGTGCCAGCAGCTCTTACCTAAGGGGGGAGCAGTACTTC.

This clone is a singleton in its sample. The rearrangement joins TRBV5-1 to TRBJ2-5; D may match TRBD1 or TRBD2 (5 bases each). Germline lookup yields CDR1 SGHRS and CDR2 YFSETQ. The CDR3 has 16 residues. The V and J ends lost 4 bases and 2 bases respectively, with 18 bases between them. The CDR3 spells CASSLTPGRRQETQYF. Written as DNA, the CDR3 is TGCGCCAGCAGCCTTACACCGGGACGCCGACAAGAGACCCAGTACTTC.

This chain links TRBV6-1 with TRBJ1-5, with D hard to call. Deletions cut 4 bases from V and 3 bases from J, with 7 bases between. Germline V gene data show CDR1 as MNHNS and CDR2 as SASEGT. This CDR3 comprises 13 residues. This CDR3 is CASSGEVNQPQHF. In DNA form, the CDR3 reads TGTGCCAGCAGTGGTGAGGTCAATCAGCCCCAGCATTTT.

This rearrangement joins TRBV5-1 to TRBJ2-7; D remains unclear. Trimming took off 2 bases at V and 3 bases at J, with 9 bases between the two ends. CDR1 SGHRS and CDR2 YFSETQ come from the germline V gene. The CDR3 covers 13 residues. The CDR3 DNA follows: TGCGCCAGCAGCTTAGAACCCCGCTACGAGCAGTACGTC. Translated, it gives CASSLEPRYEQYV.

V usage is TRBV28 and J usage is TRBJ2-1; tentative D call: TRBD2 (6 bases). With 5 bases removed from V and 0 bases from J, the gap between germline ends came to 14 bases. The germline gives CDR1 MDHEN, CDR2 SYDVKM. The CDR3 length is 16 residues. The CDR3 region is CASSVFGGSSYNEQFF. The CDR3 DNA reads TGTGCCAGCAGTGTCTTCGGGGGTAGCTCCTACAATGAGCAGTTCTTC.

This clone was counted a few times. The J gene is TRBJ1-1, the V gene TRBV6-5; D is possibly TRBD1 (5 bases). The CDR3 loop spans 14 amino acids. With 0 bases removed from V and 4 bases from J, the gap between germline ends came to 9 bases. Germline lookup yields CDR1 MNHEY and CDR2 SVGAGI. CDR3 protein: CASSYSTGGTEAFF. DNA of the CDR3: TGTGCCAGCAGTTACTCGACTGGGGGCACTGAAGCTTTCTTT.

V and J are TRBV2 and TRBJ2-7, with TRBD1 identical over 9 bases. Germline CDR1 and CDR2: SNHLY and FYNNEI. V gave up 4 bases and J gave up 4 bases; unmatched junction bases: 8. The CDR3 consists of 15 residues. CDR3 in amino acids: CASSATTGQGYEQYV. As DNA, the CDR3 is TGTGCCAGCAGTGCAACTACGGGACAGGGATACGAGCAGTACGTC.

The chain combines TRBV2 with TRBJ1-2, with TRBD1 as a possible D gene (6 bases). Trimming left V 7 bases short and J 10 bases short, with 7 bases between. The CDR3 is made up of 9 amino acids. CDR1 and CDR2 from the germline V gene are SNHLY and FYNNEI. CDR3 region: CASKGVYTF. Here the CDR3 DNA reads TGTGCCAGCAAGGGGGTCTACACCTTC.

CDR3 residues: CASSTPITRLPGYEQFF. The CDR3 DNA is TGTGCCAGCAGTACCCCAATAACAAGACTCCCAGGTTATGAGCAGTTCTTC. This chain connects TRBV28 to TRBJ2-1; D is undetermined. Trimming shortened V by 5 bases and J by 8 bases, and 25 bases separated the two germline ends. The CDR3 loop spans 17 amino acids. Germline-derived CDR1 and CDR2 are MDHEN and SYDVKM.

The V and J genes are TRBV29-1 and TRBJ2-1; 12 nucleotides line up with TRBD2. Germline CDR1 SQVTM, CDR2 ANQGSEA. This CDR3 contains 12 residues. V was pared by 7 bases and J by 11 bases, with 6 bases of the junction left unmatched. This chain's CDR3 is CSAELAGGQQFF. DNA of the CDR3: TGCAGCGCCGAACTAGCGGGAGGCCAGCAGTTCTTC.

This chain connects TRBV14 to TRBJ2-7; 8 positions match TRBD2. The CDR3 is 16 amino acids. Germline CDR1 SGHDN, CDR2 FVKESK. The V and J ends lost 4 bases and 1 base, in that order; junction bases with no gene match: 9. CDR3 sequence (DNA): TGTGCCAGCAGCCCGCCCGGGACTAGTTCGTCCTACGAGCAGTACTTC. Protein sequence: CASSPPGTSSSYEQYF.

CDR3 coding DNA: TGTGCCAGCAGCCGAGACAGCGATCAGCCCCAGCATTTT. Translating gives CASSRDSDQPQHF. The chain joins TRBV5-5 to TRBJ1-5; perhaps TRBD1 as D (5 bases). The CDR3 runs 13 residues. Trimming took 4 bases from V and 5 from J, leaving 10 bases between them. Germline V gives CDR1 SGHKS, CDR2 YYEKEE (reference sequence).

This clone appeared a few times. This chain uses TRBV19 with TRBJ1-4; D is possibly TRBD1 (5 bases). V was pared by 9 bases and J by 4 bases, with 12 bases between. The CDR3 covers 13 residues. Germline V lookup: CDR1 LNHDA, CDR2 SQIVND (reference sequence). CDR3 bases: TGTGCCAGCCTAGGGGATCATAATGAAAAACTGTTTTTT. Amino acid sequence: CASLGDHNEKLFF.